The rows below give T cell receptor beta chains drawn from one sample of a study of T cells in Graves' hyperthyroidism and ophthalmopathy. MiXCR, run by TCRdb on the multiplex PCR reads, gives a single entry per CDR3 protein. Of about 640,000 distinct CDR3 sequences listed, 13% to 15% are singletons. Sequencing was carried out using blood. These receptors were collected from a woman in her fifties or sixties with Graves' ophthalmopathy. Each CDR3 is given with its conserved first and last residue. Each record gives: V gene, J gene, D gene, clone size, CDR3 DNA, CDR3 protein. The D gene is left open where the match is weak. A row's size may be missing; if present it is once, few, many or a size class.

>TRBV6-1|TRBJ2-2|TRBD1|few
TGTGCCAGCAGTCCCCGACAGGGATACACCGGGGAGCTGTTTTTT
CASSPRQGYTGELFF
>TRBV5-1|TRBJ1-4|NA|many
TGCGCCAGCAGCTTGGAGGGTTCTGAAAAACTGTTTTTT
CASSLEGSEKLFF
>TRBV28|TRBJ2-2|TRBD2|NA
TGTGCCAGCAGTTCGAGTCGACTAGCGGGAACCACCGGGGAGCTGTTTTTT
CASSSSRLAGTTGELFF
>TRBV7-9|TRBJ2-1|NA|many
TGTGCCAGCAGCGAAGGTTCGAGTCGCTCCTACAATGAGCAGTTCTTC
CASSEGSSRSYNEQFF
>TRBV10-3|TRBJ2-3|TRBD2|NA
TGTGCCATCAGTGAGTGGACTAGCGGGAGTGTGGATACGCAGTATTTT
CAISEWTSGSVDTQYF
>TRBV12-3/TRBV12-4|TRBJ2-7|TRBD1|NA
TGTGCCAGCAGCCCAAGGGGGACAGGGGGCGATGAGCAGTACTTC
CASSPRGTGGDEQYF
>TRBV20-1|TRBJ2-5|NA|few
TGCAGTGCTAGAGATGCTGGAGATGAGACCCAGTACTTC
CSARDAGDETQYF
>TRBV28|TRBJ2-1|TRBD2|NA
TGTGCCAGCGGACTAGCGGGATGGGGTGAGCAGTTCTTC
CASGLAGWGEQFF
>TRBV7-2|TRBJ2-1|TRBD2|many
TGTGCCAGCAGCTGGACTAGCGGAAATTACAATGAGCAGTTCTTC
CASSWTSGNYNEQFF
>TRBV18|TRBJ2-7|NA|many
TGTGCCAGCTCGCCAGGGGTTCGATACGAGCAGTACTTC
CASSPGVRYEQYF
>TRBV19|TRBJ2-6|TRBD1|NA
TGTGCCAGTAGTCCCCGACAGGGTTATTCTGGGGCCAACGTCCTGACTTTC
CASSPRQGYSGANVLTF
>TRBV20-1|TRBJ2-7|TRBD1|NA
TGCAGTGCTATCGGGGTTTTTGGGGGGACAGGGGGCTTGCTGGACTACGAGCAGTACTTC
CSAIGVFGGTGGLLDYEQYF
>TRBV7-2|TRBJ1-2|TRBD1|NA
TGTGCCAGCAGCTTAGTCTGGCAGGGGGCTTTCTATGGCTACACCTTC
CASSLVWQGAFYGYTF
>TRBV6-2/TRBV6-3|TRBJ2-1|NA|many
TGTGCCAGCAGTTCCGACAGGTATGAGCAGTTCTTC
CASSSDRYEQFF
>TRBV5-5|TRBJ2-1|TRBD1|NA
TGTGCCAGCAGCACCCGACAGGGGACGGGGTACAATGAGCAGTTCTTC
CASSTRQGTGYNEQFF
>TRBV4-1|TRBJ2-1|NA|many
TGCGCCAGCAGCCAAGATATGAATGAGCAGTTCTTC
CASSQDMNEQFF
>TRBV12-3/TRBV12-4|TRBJ2-7|TRBD1|many
TGTGCCAGCAGCCCCGACAGGGGACCCGCCTACGAGCAGTACTTC
CASSPDRGPAYEQYF
>TRBV4-2|TRBJ2-3|TRBD2|NA
TGTGCCAGCAGCCAACTAGCGGGAGACACAGATACGCAGTATTTT
CASSQLAGDTDTQYF
>TRBV7-2|TRBJ2-1|TRBD2|NA
TGTGCCAGCAGCTCCTCGGTGACTAGCGGACACAATGAGCAGTTCTTC
CASSSSVTSGHNEQFF
>TRBV4-3|TRBJ2-5|TRBD2|NA
TGCGCCAGCAGCCAGGGACTAGCGGGAGGGGGAGTGGGAGAGACCCAGTACTTC
CASSQGLAGGGVGETQYF
>TRBV10-3|TRBJ1-6|NA|many
TGTGCCATCAGTGAGCAAGGCCAGGGTACTACTTCACCCCTCCACTTT
CAISEQGQGTTSPLHF
>TRBV13|TRBJ2-7|NA|many
TGTACCAGCAGCTTAGACCCCCGCGACACCTACGAGCAGTACTTC
CTSSLDPRDTYEQYF
>TRBV7-3|TRBJ2-4|NA|many
TGTGCCAGCAGCTTATGGTTGGGGGCCGGGACCAAAAACATTCAGTACTTC
CASSLWLGAGTKNIQYF
>TRBV28|TRBJ2-1|NA|many
TGTGCCAGCAGTTCCCTTCCGGGAACGCACAATGAGCAGTTCTTC
CASSSLPGTHNEQFF
>TRBV19|TRBJ1-5|NA|NA
TGTGCCAGTAAAGCAGGGGAAAGTCGCAATCAGCCCCAGCATTTT
CASKAGESRNQPQHF
>TRBV12-3/TRBV12-4|TRBJ2-7|NA|many
TGTGCCAGCACCTCGGACAGCCGCCGGTTTTACGAGCAGTACTTC
CASTSDSRRFYEQYF
>TRBV20-1|TRBJ2-5|NA|NA
TGCAGTGCTAGAGTCCCCTGGACAGAGTACCAAGAGACCCAGTACTTC
CSARVPWTEYQETQYF
>TRBV3-1|TRBJ1-1|NA|many
TGTGCCAGCAGCCGATATCAGGTGAACACTGAAGCTTTCTTT
CASSRYQVNTEAFF
>TRBV7-3|TRBJ2-1|NA|many
TGTGCCAGCAGCTTAACGCAGGCGGGTGGATACAATGAGCAGTTCTTC
CASSLTQAGGYNEQFF
>TRBV5-1|TRBJ2-7|NA|many
TGCGCCAGCAGCTTGGACGGCCGGGGATACGAGCAGTACTTC
CASSLDGRGYEQYF
>TRBV29-1|TRBJ2-1|TRBD2|NA
TGCAGCGTTGTTGGACTAGCTTGGGACAATGAGCAGTTCTTC
CSVVGLAWDNEQFF
>TRBV2|TRBJ1-1|TRBD1|NA
TGTGCCAGCAGTGGGGGGACAGGGTTTTTGAGTCGCGACACTGAAGCTTTCTTT
CASSGGTGFLSRDTEAFF
>TRBV6-2/TRBV6-3|TRBJ2-2|NA|NA
TGTGCCAGCAGTTACTCAAGATTCCCCGGGACTGAGAACACCGGGGAGCTGTTTTTT
CASSYSRFPGTENTGELFF
>TRBV6-1|TRBJ2-7|NA|NA
TGTGCCAGCAGTGAACTACATCCCGGGATACCCTACGAGCAGTACTTC
CASSELHPGIPYEQYF
>TRBV30|TRBJ2-1|NA|few
TGTGCCTGGAGTGGTATGCGGGGTCCCTACAATGAGCAGTTCTTC
CAWSGMRGPYNEQFF